These 30 T cell receptor beta chains came from one sample sequenced in a study of T cell responses to AZD1222 COVID-19 vaccine. Clones were sequenced by immunoSEQ multiplex PCR, and TCRdb holds only the in-frame ones, with some missing. The sample lists approximately 82,000 clones, around nine tenths occurring once. The sequences come from peripheral blood, collected on day 0 of AZD1222 vaccination. These receptors were collected from an adult in good health.

This chain connects TRBV21-1 to TRBJ1-5; TRBD1, the table's D call, was not compared with the DNA. TRBV21-1 represents a pseudogene. CDR3 size: 19 residues. The CDR3 spells CASSKILTGDAEGNQPQHF. CDR3 DNA: TGTGCCAGCAGCAAAATTTTAACAGGGGACGCAGAGGGCAATCAGCCCCAGCATTTT.

V is TRBV9 and J is TRBJ1-4; D gene unclear. CDR3 length: 12 amino acids. Trimming cost V 3 bases and J 5 bases, with 5 bases left between them. Per germline, CDR1 SGDLS and CDR2 YYNGEE. CDR3 nucleotides: TGTGCCAGCAGCGGCCAAAATGAAAAACTGTTTTTT. Residues: CASSGQNEKLFF.

This chain joins TRBV7-2 and TRBJ1-2; the D gene is possibly TRBD1 (6 bases). The germline CDR1 and CDR2 sequences are SGHTA and FQGNSA. This CDR3 is built from 14 residues. V shed 4 bases and J shed 8 bases, with 17 bases lying between them. CDR3 residues: CASSSYRAEEGYTF. CDR3 coding DNA: TGTGCCAGCAGCTCATACAGGGCCGAAGAGGGCTACACCTTC.

This chain connects TRBV5-1 to TRBJ1-3; D might be TRBD1 (5 bases). This CDR3 has 15 residues. V lost 4 bases and J 5 bases, leaving 16 bases between the germline ends. Per germline, CDR1 SGHRS and CDR2 YFSETQ. This CDR3 reads CASSPPDTKRNTIYF. The CDR3 nucleotides read TGCGCCAGCAGCCCCCCGGACACCAAGCGAAACACCATATATTTT.

This clone has only one observation. The CDR3 DNA follows: TGTGCCAGCAGCTCGGCAGGGGAAGCTTTCTTT. Protein: CASSSAGEAFF. The rearrangement links TRBV7-9 to TRBJ1-1, with TRBD1 as a possible D gene (5 bases). V lost 4 bases and J 8 bases, leaving 8 bases between the germline ends. The CDR3 is made up of 11 amino acids. CDR1 and CDR2 (germline): SEHNR, FQNEAQ (reference sequence).

The chain recombines TRBV18 with TRBJ1-1; D might be TRBD1 (5 bases). Trimming pared 4 bases from V and 1 base from J, leaving 10 bases between. The CDR3 contains 14 residues. CDR1 is KGHSH and CDR2 is LQKENI in the germline V gene. CDR3 sequence: CASSQGTGNTEAFF. DNA for the CDR3: TGTGCCAGCTCACAGGGAACAGGGAACACTGAAGCTTTCTTT.

The gene calls are TRBV21-1 and TRBJ1-5. TRBV21-1 is given as a pseudogene. This CDR3 has 9 residues. The CDR3 nucleotides are TGTGCCAGCAGCAACGCCCAGCATTTT. This gives the protein CASSNAQHF.

This CDR3 reads CASRIGRGRAVSEKLFF. DNA of the CDR3: TGTGCCAGCAGAATAGGCAGGGGGCGCGCGGTGAGTGAAAAACTGTTTTTT. The rearrangement uses TRBV11-2 and TRBJ1-4, with 8 nucleotides matching TRBD1. Trimming took 6 bases from V and 7 from J; bases not matched to a gene: 16. CDR3 length: 17 amino acids. Germline values: CDR1 SGHAT, CDR2 FQNNGV.

This CDR3 is CASSPRDPYYGYTF. The CDR3 DNA follows: TGTGCCAGCAGTCCCCGGGACCCTTACTATGGCTACACCTTC. The chain joins TRBV6-5 to TRBJ1-2, with D possibly being TRBD1 (5 bases). The V gene's germline CDR1 is MNHEY and CDR2 SVGAGI. Trimming stripped 5 bases from V and 3 bases from J, with 13 bases between. The CDR3 contains 14 residues.

The genes are TRBV3-1 (or the pseudogene TRBV3-2) and TRBJ1-2, with D uncertain. This CDR3 contains 14 residues. The V end was cut by 0 bases, the J end by 0 bases, with 5 bases between. Germline lookup yields CDR1 LGHDT and CDR2 YNNKEL (reference sequence). The CDR3 DNA reads TGTGCCAGCAGCCAAGAGACCTCTAACTATGGCTACACCTTC. Protein: CASSQETSNYGYTF.

The J gene is TRBJ2-7, the V gene TRBV5-6; D is unresolved. CDR1 and CDR2 (germline): SGHDT, YYEEEE. This CDR3 is built from 13 residues. With 6 bases removed from V and 0 bases from J, the gap between germline ends came to 10 bases. The CDR3 loop reads CASMGFNSYEQYF. In nucleotides, the CDR3 is TGTGCCAGCATGGGTTTTAACTCCTACGAGCAGTACTTC. Supplemented by reference TRBV5-6 and TRBJ2-7, the full variable domain reads DAGVTQSPTHLIKTRGQQVTLRCSPKSGHDTVSWYQQALGQGPQFIFQYYEEEERQRGNFPDRFSGHQFPNYSSELNVNALLLGDSALYLCASMGFNSYEQYFGPGTRLTVT.

The V call is TRBV10-3, the J call TRBJ2-7; D call uncertain. Trimming pared 2 bases from V and 7 bases from J, leaving 9 bases between. CDR3 length: 12 amino acids. In germline, CDR1 is ENHRY, CDR2 SYGVKD. CDR3 loop: CAISERPVEQYF. CDR3 nucleotide sequence: TGTGCCATCAGTGAGCGCCCCGTGGAGCAGTACTTC.

The rearrangement links TRBV7-9 to TRBJ2-5; D not certain. From germline, CDR1 is SEHNR and CDR2 FQNEAQ (reference sequence). Trimming left V 5 bases short and J 4 bases short, with 8 bases between. This CDR3 is 12 amino acids long. The CDR3 region is CASSPAVETQYF. DNA for the CDR3: TGTGCCAGCAGCCCCGCAGTAGAGACCCAGTACTTC.

The rearrangement uses TRBV5-6 and TRBJ1-2; D is ambiguous. The germline V gene encodes CDR1 SGHDT and CDR2 YYEEEE. Between the trimmed V and J ends, which lost 2 bases and 1 base, there was a span of 6 bases. This CDR3 region has 13 residues. CDR3 DNA: TGTGCCAGCAGCTTTCTAGTTAACTATGGCTACACCTTC. Its protein product is CASSFLVNYGYTF.

This rearrangement joins TRBV6-6 to TRBJ2-5, with 10 bases matching TRBD2. Trimming cost V 5 bases and J 4 bases; bases outside gene matches: 4. The CDR3 runs to 14 residues. Germline CDR1 is MNHNY and CDR2 is SVGAGI (reference sequence). CDR3 DNA: TGTGCCAGCAGTAGCGGGGGGGCCGGAGAGACCCAGTACTTC. This translates into CASSSGGAGETQYF.

This rearrangement joins TRBV5-1 to TRBJ2-7; D ambiguous. The CDR3 has 13 amino acids. V was trimmed by 0 bases and J by 7 bases, leaving 11 bases between them. Germline CDR1 reads SGHRS; CDR2 reads YFSETQ. The CDR3 here is CASSLGTNQEQYF. The CDR3 bases are TGCGCCAGCAGCTTGGGTACAAATCAGGAGCAGTACTTC.

The chain has TRBV19 and TRBJ1-5; 7 bases line up with TRBD1. This CDR3 is 15 amino acids long. Per germline, CDR1 LNHDA and CDR2 SQIVND (reference sequence). V trimming: 5 bases; J trimming: 6 bases; junction bases outside the gene matches: 10. As DNA, the CDR3 is TGTGCCAGTAGTCGCCAGGGGGGGGGCTTTCAGCCCCAGCATTTT. Its protein is CASSRQGGGFQPQHF.

CDR3 in amino acids: CASSLWGRGSYNEQFF. CDR3 nucleotide sequence: TGTGCCAGCAGTTTATGGGGACGGGGCTCCTACAATGAGCAGTTCTTC. V and J are TRBV28 and TRBJ2-1, with D perhaps given as TRBD1 or TRBD2 (5 bases each). Trimming cost V 0 bases and J 0 bases, with 9 bases left between them. Germline V gives CDR1 MDHEN, CDR2 SYDVKM. This CDR3 is built from 16 residues.

This clone has only a few counts. The chain combines TRBV20-1 with TRBJ2-3; D remains ambiguous. The CDR3 is made up of 15 amino acids. The ends were cut back, 3 bases at V and 2 bases at J, with 15 bases in the middle. Germline V gives CDR1 DFQATT, CDR2 SNEGSKA (reference sequence). The CDR3 sequence is CSASSLGGYTDTQYF. In nucleotides, the CDR3 is TGCAGTGCTAGTTCGTTAGGCGGATACACAGATACGCAGTATTTT.

The chain uses TRBV15 and TRBJ1-3, with D possibly TRBD1 on 5 matching bases. Trimming removed 1 base from V and 4 bases from J, with 8 bases in between. The CDR3 totals 14 residues. Germline loops: CDR1 LNHNV, CDR2 YYDKDF (reference sequence). The CDR3 is CATSRARDGNTIYF. The CDR3, as DNA: TGTGCCACCAGCAGAGCCAGGGACGGAAACACCATATATTTT.

The count of this clone is one. This sequence joins TRBV2 and TRBJ1-5, with 8 bases identical to TRBD1. Germline V CDR1 and CDR2: SNHLY, FYNNEI. V trimming: 4 bases; J trimming: 5 bases; junction bases outside the gene matches: 7. The CDR3 extends over 15 amino acids. The CDR3 is CASSVGTGVYQPQHF. CDR3 in DNA: TGTGCCAGCAGTGTCGGGACAGGTGTCTATCAGCCCCAGCATTTT.

This clone was detected only once. The J gene is TRBJ2-7, the V gene TRBV29-1, with D possibly TRBD1 on 6 matching bases. The CDR3 sequence is 13 residues long. Germline V lookup: CDR1 SQVTM, CDR2 ANQGSEA. Between the trimmed V and J ends, which lost 6 bases and 4 bases, there was a span of 16 bases. This CDR3 reads CSVLFSGEYEQYF. For the CDR3, the DNA is TGCAGCGTACTTTTCTCAGGGGAATACGAGCAGTACTTC.

The rearrangement links TRBV14 to TRBJ2-7; maybe TRBD2 (5 bases). Germline assignment: CDR1 SGHDN and CDR2 FVKESK. V lost 1 base and J 7 bases, leaving 11 bases between the germline ends. The CDR3 runs to 13 residues. The CDR3 sequence: CASSQGSGLEQYF. The CDR3 DNA reads as TGTGCCAGCAGCCAAGGGAGCGGATTGGAGCAGTACTTC.

This chain joins TRBV4-3 and TRBJ2-1; 8 positions match TRBD2. Looked up from germline, CDR1 is LGHNA and CDR2 is YSLEER. V trimming: 0 bases; J trimming: 6 bases; junction bases outside the gene matches: 4. This CDR3 comprises 15 residues. The CDR3 bases are TGCGCCAGCAGCCAAGATCAGGCGGGGGGCAATGAGCAGTTCTTC. Translation: CASSQDQAGGNEQFF.

This chain links TRBV7-2 with TRBJ1-5; D might be TRBD1 (6 bases). Trimming left V 5 bases short and J 4 bases short, with 21 bases between. The CDR3 contains 17 residues. Germline lookup yields CDR1 SGHTA and CDR2 FQGNSA. The CDR3, as DNA: TGTGCCAGCAGCCTAGGGAGGGGGGCAGCGCGGAATCAGCCCCAGCATTTT. Translating it yields CASSLGRGAARNQPQHF.

This sequence joins TRBV13 and TRBJ1-4; D gene uncertain. The CDR3 is 12 residues long. The germline V gene has CDR1 PRHDT and CDR2 FYEKMQ (reference sequence). V was pared by 1 base and J by 8 bases, with 5 bases between. For the CDR3, the DNA is TGTGCCAGCAGCTTAGTTAGGGAAAAACTGTTTTTT. It is translated as CASSLVREKLFF.

V and J are TRBV7-2 and TRBJ2-7; D perhaps matches TRBD1 (6 bases). Trimming took off 3 bases at V and 3 bases at J, with 12 bases between the two ends. The CDR3 is 14 residues long. Germline CDR1 reads SGHTA; CDR2 reads FQGNSA. CDR3: CASSFIAGVYEQYF. CDR3 DNA: TGTGCCAGCAGCTTTATTGCAGGGGTCTACGAGCAGTACTTC.

The chain has TRBV24-1 and TRBJ1-3; D call uncertain. This CDR3 is built from 17 residues. Per the germline V gene, CDR1 is KGHDR and CDR2 is SFDVKD. V was clipped by 1 base and J by 2 bases, with 14 bases between them. CDR3 sequence reads: CATSDFGQYTPGNTIYF. CDR3 nucleotides: TGTGCCACCAGTGATTTTGGGCAGTACACACCTGGAAACACCATATATTTT.

This chain joins TRBV6-2 or TRBV6-3 and TRBJ2-1; TRBD2 is a possible D gene (5 bases). V was clipped by 2 bases and J by 12 bases, with 17 bases between them. The germline gives CDR1 MNHEY, CDR2 SVGEGT. CDR3 length equals 14 residues. Here the CDR3 reads CASSYLGQRYGQFF. In nucleotides, the CDR3 is TGTGCCAGCAGTTACCTTGGCCAGCGGTATGGGCAGTTCTTC.

This clone was counted a single time. The genes are TRBV6-2 or TRBV6-3 and TRBJ2-1, with D possibly TRBD1 on 6 matching bases. This CDR3 is 15 amino acids long. CDR1 is MNHEY, CDR2 SVGEGT, per germline. Trimming left V 0 bases short and J 7 bases short, with 13 bases between. The CDR3: CASSYSRVGGNEQFF. CDR3 sequence (DNA): TGTGCCAGCAGTTACTCTCGAGTAGGGGGAAATGAGCAGTTCTTC.